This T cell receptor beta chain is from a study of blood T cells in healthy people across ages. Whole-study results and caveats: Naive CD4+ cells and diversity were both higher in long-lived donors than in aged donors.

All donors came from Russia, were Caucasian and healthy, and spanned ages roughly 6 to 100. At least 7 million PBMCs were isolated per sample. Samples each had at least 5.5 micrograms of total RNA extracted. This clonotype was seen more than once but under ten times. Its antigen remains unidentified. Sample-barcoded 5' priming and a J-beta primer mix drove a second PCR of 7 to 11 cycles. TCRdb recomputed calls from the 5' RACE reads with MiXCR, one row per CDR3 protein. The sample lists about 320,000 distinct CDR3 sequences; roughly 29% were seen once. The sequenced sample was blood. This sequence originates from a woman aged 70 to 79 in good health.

Here the CDR3 DNA reads TGCAGTGCTCCGCCCCCGGGGAGCGCTGTCAATCAGCCCCAGCATTTT. It is translated as CSAPPPGSAVNQPQHF. This chain joins TRBV20-1 and TRBJ1-5; D unresolved. The germline gives CDR1 DFQATT, CDR2 SNEGSKA (reference sequence). This CDR3 comprises 16 residues. V lost 5 bases, J lost 3 bases, and 20 bases lay in between.